The 20 T cell receptor beta chains below were found in one sample sequenced in a study of cytomegalovirus exposure and HLA in healthy donors. Both 60 Vbeta primers and 13 Jbeta primers went into the PCR. Profiled with immunoSEQ multiplex PCR; TCRdb holds only in-frame clones, not every one. This sample yields about 200,000 clones, of which over 70% are seen a single time; under 2% belongs to the top ten. The sample consisted of PBMCs. The receptor source for this set is a man in his forties in good health and CMV-seropositive.

The chain is built from TRBV7-8 and TRBJ1-5; D uncertain. This CDR3 has 15 residues. The V gene's germline CDR1 is SGHVS and CDR2 FQNEAQ. Between the trimmed V and J ends, which lost 6 bases and 3 bases, there was a span of 15 bases. The CDR3 sequence: CASRKGRDLNQPQHF. The CDR3, as DNA: TGTGCCAGCAGAAAAGGACGGGATCTCAATCAGCCCCAGCATTTT.

The chain uses TRBV5-4 and TRBJ2-1; D ambiguous. Trimming pared 3 bases from V and 0 bases from J, leaving 13 bases between. This CDR3 comprises 16 residues. In germline, CDR1 is SGHNT, CDR2 YYREEE (reference sequence). In DNA, the CDR3 is TGTGCCAGCAGCTATAGCATCCCGAGCTCCTACAATGAGCAGTTCTTC. This translates into CASSYSIPSSYNEQFF.

DNA of the CDR3: TGTGCCAGCAGCTTGGATGGACAGGGATTTGAGCAGCCCCAGCATTTT. This sequence encodes CASSLDGQGFEQPQHF. J is TRBJ1-5 and V is TRBV5-8; 8 bases agree with TRBD1. The CDR3 has 16 residues. Unmatched junction bases numbered 9, after V lost 0 bases and J lost 7 bases. The V gene's germline CDR1 is SGHTS and CDR2 YDEGEE. The full variable domain, its missing parts supplied by reference TRBV5-8 and TRBJ1-5, is EAGVTQSPTHLIKTRGQQATLRCSPISGHTSVYWYQQALGLGLQFLLWYDEGEERNRGNFPPRFSGRQFPNYSSELNVNALELEDSALYLCASSLDGQGFEQPQHFGDGTRLSIL.

V gene TRBV29-1 combines with J gene TRBJ1-2; D is ambiguous. Germline V CDR1 and CDR2: SQVTM, ANQGSEA. Trimming cost V 5 bases and J 0 bases, with 19 bases left between them. This CDR3 region has 16 residues. DNA for the CDR3: TGCAGCGTTCCCTCCCGGGGTGAACGAGCTAACTATGGCTACACCTTC. Protein sequence: CSVPSRGERANYGYTF.

The V gene is TRBV27, the J gene TRBJ2-3, with TRBD2 matching 7 bases. In germline, CDR1 is MNHEY, CDR2 SMNVEV (reference sequence). The V and J ends lost 5 bases and 5 bases, in that order; junction bases with no gene match: 1. The CDR3 consists of 12 residues. CDR3 bases: TGTGCCAGCAGTCCGGGGGGAGATACGCAGTATTTT. Translated: CASSPGGDTQYF.

The gene calls are TRBV7-3 and TRBJ2-2; D is possibly TRBD1 (5 bases). Germline V CDR1 and CDR2: SGHTA, FQGTGA. The CDR3 runs to 14 residues. The V end lost 10 bases, the J end lost 2 bases, and 14 bases lay between the germline ends. CDR3 amino acids: CATRKTVNTGELFF. The DNA for the CDR3 is TGTGCCACCAGAAAGACAGTAAACACCGGGGAGCTGTTTTTT.

This chain connects TRBV10-3 to TRBJ2-1, with D perhaps TRBD1 (5 bases). The CDR3 length is 14 residues. Germline values: CDR1 ENHRY, CDR2 SYGVKD. Trimming stripped 8 bases from V and 4 bases from J, with 15 bases between. CDR3 DNA: TGTGCCATCGGGCTAGGGGCGGCTTACAATGAGCAGTTCTTC. It translates to CAIGLGAAYNEQFF.

The CDR3 sequence is CASSPQGSYNEQFF. The DNA of the CDR3 is TGCGCCAGCAGTCCGCAGGGCTCCTACAATGAGCAGTTCTTC. This rearrangement joins TRBV5-1 to TRBJ2-1; TRBD1 might be the D (5 bases). CDR1 is SGHRS, CDR2 YFSETQ, per germline. V lost 5 bases to trimming and J lost 0 bases, with 9 bases between them. The CDR3 length is 14 residues.

This clone was observed a handful of times. The chain recombines TRBV11-2 with TRBJ2-7; the D gene is possibly TRBD2 (6 bases). CDR3 length: 12 amino acids. V dropped 5 bases and J dropped 12 bases, with 17 bases sitting between them. CDR1 and CDR2 from the germline V gene are SGHAT and FQNNGV. The CDR3 spells CASSLYSGLMYF. As DNA, the CDR3 is TGTGCCAGCAGCCTATACTCGGGACTCATGTACTTC.

The CDR3 nucleotides read TGTGCCAGCAGTTTTCCTAGCGGGATTGAGTACTTC. This translates into CASSFPSGIEYF. The chain has TRBV28 and TRBJ2-7, with 9 bases aligning to TRBD2. V dropped 3 bases and J dropped 11; count of bases not matched to a gene: 5. Germline-derived CDR1 and CDR2 are MDHEN and SYDVKM. The CDR3 contains 12 residues.

The genes are TRBV5-4 and TRBJ2-2, with TRBD2 matching over 14 bases. The CDR3 has 17 residues. With 4 bases clipped from V and 6 bases from J, the junction kept 8 bases outside the gene matches. Looked up from germline, CDR1 is SGHNT and CDR2 is YYREEE (reference sequence). The CDR3 is CASSPGTSGSTAGELFF. The DNA for the CDR3 is TGTGCCAGCAGCCCCGGGACTAGCGGGAGTACGGCCGGGGAGCTGTTTTTT.

The chain links TRBV28 to TRBJ1-1; D possibly corresponds to TRBD1 (5 bases). V lost 5 bases, J lost 5 bases, and 9 bases lay in between. In germline, CDR1 is MDHEN, CDR2 SYDVKM. There are 12 residues in the CDR3. CDR3 DNA: TGTGCCAGCAGTCGCGGGGGGACTGAAGCTTTCTTT. Translated: CASSRGGTEAFF.

This clone was observed a few times. The rearrangement joins TRBV2 to TRBJ1-1; 8 bases agree with TRBD1. Germline V lookup: CDR1 SNHLY, CDR2 FYNNEI. CDR3 size: 13 residues. V was pared by 7 bases and J by 5 bases, with 6 bases of the junction left unmatched. Written as DNA, the CDR3 is TGTGCCAGCATGGGGACAGGTCGGACTGAAGCTTTCTTT. This encodes CASMGTGRTEAFF.

The sample holds a few counts of this clone. This chain joins TRBV7-2 and TRBJ2-3; 11 bases are a match to TRBD1. V dropped 1 base and J dropped 6; count of bases not matched to a gene: 6. Germline V gene lookup returns CDR1 SGHTA and CDR2 FQGNSA. The CDR3 consists of 16 residues. CDR3 protein: CASSLVGTGGADTQYF. Written as DNA, the CDR3 is TGTGCCAGCAGCTTAGTTGGGACAGGGGGGGCGGATACGCAGTATTTT.

This chain links TRBV18 with TRBJ1-1; D is undetermined. V was trimmed by 3 bases and J by 5 bases, leaving 16 bases between them. The CDR3 has 15 residues. Per the germline V gene, CDR1 is KGHSH and CDR2 is LQKENI. The CDR3 nucleotides read TGTGCCAGCTCACCTGTCCAGATTGGTGATACTGAAGCTTTCTTT. Translated, it gives CASSPVQIGDTEAFF. The complete variable domain, with remaining parts taken from reference TRBV18 and TRBJ1-1, reads NAGVMQNPRHLVRRRGQEARLRCSPMKGHSHVYWYRQLPEEGLKFMVYLQKENIIDESGMPKERFSAEFPKEGPSILRIQQVVRGDSAAYFCASSPVQIGDTEAFFGQGTRLTVV.

A single count supports this clone. The chain uses TRBV6-1 and TRBJ2-7; the D gene is possibly TRBD2 (7 bases). CDR1 MNHNS and CDR2 SASEGT come from the germline V gene. The CDR3 is 12 residues long. V was clipped by 7 bases and J by 4 bases, with 11 bases between them. The CDR3 DNA is TGTGCCAGCAATGGGGGGGCGTACGAGCAGTACTTC. This encodes CASNGGAYEQYF.

The chain recombines TRBV6-1 with TRBJ2-3; possible D gene TRBD1, 5 bases. The CDR3 runs 15 residues. V was clipped by 4 bases and J by 1 base, with 12 bases between them. Germline-derived CDR1 and CDR2 are MNHNS and SASEGT. The CDR3 protein is CASSVLWGGTDTQYF. The CDR3 region has the DNA TGTGCCAGCAGTGTATTATGGGGCGGCACAGATACGCAGTATTTT.

This chain uses TRBV5-1 with TRBJ1-6; 7 bases are a match to TRBD1. The CDR3 is 14 residues long. J lost 7 bases, V lost 3 bases, and 4 bases had no gene match. In germline, CDR1 is SGHRS, CDR2 YFSETQ. Written as DNA, the CDR3 is TGCGCCAGCAGCTCCCTCAGGGGGAATTCACCCCTCCACTTT. This sequence encodes CASSSLRGNSPLHF.

This clone was counted between two and nine times. The genes are TRBV9 and TRBJ1-2; 9 bases fit TRBD1. Germline V gene lookup returns CDR1 SGDLS and CDR2 YYNGEE. The CDR3 length is 12 residues. Unmatched junction bases numbered 3, after V lost 6 bases and J lost 6 bases. The chain's CDR3 is CASTRTGDGYTF. DNA of the CDR3: TGTGCCAGCACCCGGACAGGGGATGGCTACACCTTC.

This chain connects TRBV4-1 to TRBJ2-5, with 9 nucleotides matching TRBD1. The J call may be mistaken, given a closer DNA end match to TRBJ2-7. The CDR3 length is 14 residues. From germline, CDR1 is MGHRA and CDR2 YSYEKL. CDR3 in DNA: TGCGCCAGCAGCGGCAGACAGGGGGAGAACGAGCAGTACTTC. Its protein product is CASSGRQGENEQYF.